This TCR beta chain was profiled in a study of T cell repertoires in cytomegalovirus infection. Study-wide results and limits: HLA-C-restricted CMV-specific TCR beta clonotypes were dominant in the ex vivo response.

MiXCR, applied by TCRdb to the reads, yields one record per CDR3 protein. The repertoire holds roughly 800,000 distinct CDR3 sequences, almost 30% seen once, with around 12% in the top ten. The CDR3 loop spans 16 amino acids. Germline V gives CDR1 SGHAT, CDR2 FQNNGV. V was cut by 1 base and J by 2 bases, with 12 bases left in between. Ten or more counts support this clonotype. Its antigen remains unidentified. Sequencing was performed on cultured CD8+ T cells from PBMCs, taken from culture after CMV antigen stimulation. The TCR sequence derives from a human donor in good health (CMV status not recorded). Some clones in this sample may be carry-over from other donors' samples. V usage is TRBV11-2 and J usage is TRBJ2-1; a possible D gene is TRBD2 (5 bases). This chain's CDR3 is CASSLAWGDTYNEQFF. CDR3 nucleotide sequence: TGTGCCAGCAGCTTAGCTTGGGGAGACACCTACAATGAGCAGTTCTTC.